One and the same sample provided the 15 T cell receptor beta chains below, sequenced in a study of OX40 agonist ivuxolimab in advanced cancers. The library was produced with the immunoSEQ multiplex PCR assay. As stored in TCRdb, this immuneACCESS dataset retains in-frame rearrangements with V and J assigned. A fraction of the clones does not appear; measured against another copy, unresolved V genes explain less than half of the discrepancy, and the remainder lacks a known reason. Counted in this sample were 35,000 to 40,000 clones; over 80% of them appeared once. Of the sample, less than 35% falls within the top ten clones. Sequenced material: CD4+ or CD8+ T cells sorted from blood, taken in a trial of the OX40 agonist ivuxolimab. The receptors shown here come from an adult with an advanced solid tumor such as melanoma, head and neck, liver or kidney cancer.

The chain employs TRBV29-1 and TRBJ2-5, with 8 bases lining up with TRBD1. This CDR3 has 12 residues. The V and J ends lost 7 bases and 7 bases, in that order; junction bases with no gene match: 8. Germline V lookup: CDR1 SQVTM, CDR2 ANQGSEA. CDR3 protein: CSDLDRGRTQYF. CDR3 bases: TGCAGCGACCTAGACAGGGGCCGGACCCAGTACTTC.

The chain has TRBV7-6 and TRBJ1-2; D gene ambiguous. Germline V gives CDR1 SGHVS, CDR2 FNYEAQ. This CDR3 region has 13 residues. V was cut by 1 base and J by 3 bases, with 6 bases left in between. This CDR3 reads CASSLGKDYGYTF. The CDR3 DNA sequence: TGTGCCAGCAGCTTAGGCAAGGACTATGGCTACACCTTC.

This clone was seen a single time. The chain joins TRBV29-1 to TRBJ1-5, with 7 bases fitting TRBD1. Trimming took 7 bases from V and 4 from J; bases not matched to a gene: 7. The CDR3 covers 13 residues. Germline V gene lookup returns CDR1 SQVTM and CDR2 ANQGSEA. This CDR3 is CSAATGINQPQHF. CDR3 nucleotide sequence: TGCAGCGCCGCGACAGGGATTAATCAGCCCCAGCATTTT.

The rearrangement joins TRBV29-1 to TRBJ2-5; D gene uncertain. Per germline, CDR1 SQVTM and CDR2 ANQGSEA. The CDR3 has 13 residues. V lost 4 bases and J lost 5, with 14 bases in between. CDR3 nucleotide sequence: TGCAGCGTTGGAGAAGGGTTCGGCGAGACCCAGTACTTC. Translated, it gives CSVGEGFGETQYF.

This clone was found once. This chain links TRBV18 with TRBJ1-1; D not certain. There are 13 residues in the CDR3. CDR1 is KGHSH and CDR2 is LQKENI in the germline V gene. The germline V and J ends were trimmed by 5 bases and 5 bases, with 12 bases remaining between them. CDR3 nucleotides: TGTGCCAGCTCAGTACCAATGGAGACTGAAGCTTTCTTT. This codes for CASSVPMETEAFF.

The chain links TRBV18 to TRBJ1-5, with a weak D call TRBD1 (6 bases). This CDR3 region has 15 residues. The V gene lost 5 bases and the J gene lost 1 base, with 12 bases spanning the gap. In germline, CDR1 is KGHSH, CDR2 LQKENI. The CDR3 loop is CASSAQGGSNQPQHF. The CDR3 nucleotides are TGTGCCAGCTCAGCACAGGGAGGCAGCAATCAGCCCCAGCATTTT.

This chain joins TRBV28 and TRBJ2-7; maybe TRBD2 (5 bases). Deletions cut 2 bases from V and 3 bases from J, with 5 bases between. Germline CDR1 reads MDHEN; CDR2 reads SYDVKM. The CDR3 spans 12 residues. The CDR3 loop reads CASSLAGYEQYF. The CDR3 DNA is TGTGCCAGCAGTTTAGCGGGCTACGAGCAGTACTTC.

The V and J genes are TRBV7-9 and TRBJ2-1; either TRBD1 or TRBD2 may supply D (5 bases each). Germline CDR1 SEHNR, CDR2 FQNEAQ (reference sequence). The germline V and J ends were trimmed by 1 base and 14 bases, with 6 bases remaining between them. The CDR3 loop spans 10 amino acids. CDR3 amino acids: CASSLGGEFF. CDR3 nucleotide sequence: TGTGCCAGCAGCTTAGGAGGGGAGTTCTTC.

This chain links TRBV6-1 with TRBJ2-7, with 10 bases that match TRBD2. The junction had 7 bases not matched to a gene; V was cut back by 6 bases and J by 5 bases. The CDR3 covers 14 residues. Germline assignment: CDR1 MNHNS and CDR2 SASEGT. Written as DNA, the CDR3 is TGTGCCAGCAGGACCGGGACTAGCGACCACGAGCAGTACTTC. It codes for CASRTGTSDHEQYF.

V is TRBV5-1 and J is TRBJ2-5; 13 nucleotides match TRBD2. The junction had 11 bases not matched to a gene; V was cut back by 4 bases and J by 5 bases. This CDR3 region has 17 residues. The germline gives CDR1 SGHRS, CDR2 YFSETQ. The CDR3 nucleotides read TGCGCCAGCAGCCTCAGTCCGGGACTAGCGGGAAAGGAGACCCAGTACTTC. Translation gives CASSLSPGLAGKETQYF.

The V and J genes are TRBV27 and TRBJ2-2; possibly TRBD2 for D (6 bases). The CDR3 contains 18 residues. Germline V gives CDR1 MNHEY, CDR2 SMNVEV (reference sequence). V was clipped by 6 bases and J by 1 base, with 21 bases between them. The CDR3 DNA sequence: TGTGCCAGCAGCGAAGGCACGGGGGAGACAGTGAACACCGGGGAGCTGTTTTTT. It encodes CASSEGTGETVNTGELFF.

This clone was counted once. The chain couples TRBV2 to TRBJ1-2; no definite D call. Per germline, CDR1 SNHLY and CDR2 FYNNEI. Trimming cost V 1 base and J 4 bases, with 13 bases left between them. CDR3 length: 15 residues. CDR3 nucleotide sequence: TGTGCCAGCAGTGAAGTCAATCGGGTCACCTATGGCTACACCTTC. Translated, it gives CASSEVNRVTYGYTF.

This chain connects TRBV30 to TRBJ2-5, with D possibly being TRBD1 (5 bases). V lost 8 bases and J lost 0, with 10 bases in between. The germline gives CDR1 GTSNPN, CDR2 SVGIG (reference sequence). This CDR3 comprises 12 residues. CDR3 sequence: CAIAGYQETQYF. The CDR3 DNA is TGTGCCATCGCAGGGTACCAAGAGACCCAGTACTTC. The full variable domain, rest sourced from reference TRBV30 and TRBJ2-5, is SQTIHQWPATLVQPVGSPLSLECTVEGTSNPNLYWYRQAAGRGLQLLFYSVGIGQISSEVPQNLSASRPQDRQFILSSKKLLLSDSGFYLCAIAGYQETQYFGPGTRLLVL.

The chain recombines TRBV28 with TRBJ2-1; 11 bases line up with TRBD2. The trim removed 3 bases at V and 9 bases at J, leaving 7 bases unmatched. This CDR3 region has 15 residues. CDR1 MDHEN and CDR2 SYDVKM come from the germline V gene. The CDR3, as DNA: TGTGCCAGCAGTTTCGGTAGCGGGGGGGCAAGTGAGCAGTTCTTC. Amino acids: CASSFGSGGASEQFF.

This clone showed up just once. V gene TRBV19 combines with J gene TRBJ2-2; a possible D gene is TRBD2 (5 bases). V was cut by 3 bases and J by 7 bases, with 12 bases left in between. Germline CDR1 is LNHDA and CDR2 is SQIVND (reference sequence). This CDR3 has 14 residues. CDR3 amino acids: CASSISWGDGELFF. As DNA, the CDR3 is TGTGCCAGTAGTATTTCGTGGGGAGACGGGGAGCTGTTTTTT.